The rows below give T cell receptor beta chains drawn from one sample of a study of T-cell reconstitution after alpha-beta-depleted transplantation in children. TCRdb reanalysed the PCR reads using MiXCR and keeps one entry per CDR3 protein. The sample shows some 250,000 distinct CDR3 sequences, more than 10% of them seen only once. This specimen consisted of PBMCs from the stem cell graft donor, obtained from the stem cell graft. These TCRs come from a human donor who donated a stem cell graft to a child with acute lymphoblastic leukemia. Both conserved end residues are part of each CDR3. A D gene is named only where the DNA matches it firmly. For some rows the clone size is stated as once, few or many, or as a class when expanded; others skip it.

v_gene	d_gene	abundance	len	j_gene	CDR3aa	CDR3nt
TRBV5-1	TRBD1	many	17	TRBJ1-2	CASSLFNRTGPSYGYTF	TGCGCCAGCAGCTTGTTTAATCGGACAGGGCCTTCCTATGGCTACACCTTC
TRBV20-1	TRBD2	many	18	TRBJ2-3	CSARIETSGSRGGDTQYF	TGCAGTGCTAGGATCGAAACTAGCGGGAGCCGAGGCGGAGATACGCAGTATTTT
TRBV12-3/TRBV12-4	NA	many	15	TRBJ2-3	CASSLDLTGTDTQYF	TGTGCCAGCAGTTTAGATCTCACGGGCACAGATACGCAGTATTTT
TRBV27	NA	few	15	TRBJ1-1	CASSFRQLANTEAFF	TGTGCCAGCAGTTTTCGGCAGCTAGCAAACACTGAAGCTTTCTTT
TRBV20-1	NA	many	13	TRBJ2-3	CSASVLATDTQYF	TGCAGTGCATCAGTCTTGGCCACAGATACGCAGTATTTT
TRBV12-3/TRBV12-4	NA	many	14	TRBJ2-1	CASSPGTRTVEQFF	TGTGCCAGCAGTCCCGGGACAAGGACGGTTGAGCAGTTCTTC
TRBV7-2	NA	many	14	TRBJ1-3	CASSLAGFGNTIYF	TGTGCCAGCAGCTTAGCAGGGTTTGGAAACACCATATATTTT
TRBV6-6	NA	many	11	TRBJ2-2	CASAEVGELFF	TGTGCCAGCGCAGAGGTCGGGGAGCTGTTTTTT
TRBV3-1	NA	many	12	TRBJ1-2	CASSQAGYGYTF	TGTGCCAGCAGCCAAGCGGGTTATGGCTACACCTTC
TRBV29-1	NA	NA	13	TRBJ2-7	CSVDETGRDEQYF	TGCAGCGTTGATGAGACAGGCCGGGACGAGCAGTACTTC
TRBV20-1	TRBD1	many	14	TRBJ2-1	CSADRDRELPEQFF	TGCAGTGCTGACCGGGACAGGGAACTACCTGAGCAGTTCTTC
TRBV7-9	NA	many	12	TRBJ2-7	CASSLGTAEQYF	TGTGCCAGCAGCTTAGGAACGGCCGAGCAGTACTTC
TRBV28	NA	many	16	TRBJ2-1	CASSPRRGLSRNEQFF	TGTGCCAGCAGTCCCCGTAGGGGCTTGTCCAGGAATGAGCAGTTCTTC
TRBV20-1	TRBD1	many	13	TRBJ1-2	CSASDRGVYGYTF	TGCAGTGCCTCAGACAGGGGAGTCTATGGCTACACCTTC
TRBV4-3	NA	few	17	TRBJ1-1	CASSQDGGGGAISEAFF	TGCGCCAGCAGCCAAGATGGGGGCGGGGGGGCGATTTCTGAAGCTTTCTTT
TRBV20-1	NA	many	14	TRBJ2-1	CSARVREPPNEQFF	TGCAGTGCTAGAGTCCGGGAGCCCCCCAATGAGCAGTTCTTC
TRBV7-2	NA	many	15	TRBJ2-2	CASRGGRSNTGELFF	TGTGCCAGCAGAGGGGGGAGGAGTAACACCGGGGAGCTGTTTTTT
TRBV7-8	TRBD2	many	17	TRBJ2-3	CASSLSASGRLTDTQYF	TGTGCCAGCAGCTTATCAGCTAGCGGGAGGCTCACAGATACGCAGTATTTT
TRBV4-3	NA	many	13	TRBJ2-3	CASSQDRGYTQYF	TGCGCCAGCAGCCAAGATCGAGGCTATACGCAGTATTTT
TRBV5-6	NA	NA	15	TRBJ1-1	CASALGRLRNTEAFF	TGTGCCAGCGCCCTCGGGCGCCTCCGGAACACTGAAGCTTTCTTT
TRBV20-1	TRBD2	NA	13	TRBJ2-7	CSAKWTSGYEQYF	TGCAGTGCTAAGTGGACTAGCGGCTACGAGCAGTACTTC
TRBV28	NA	many	11	TRBJ2-7	CASSAPHEQYF	TGTGCCAGCAGCGCTCCCCACGAGCAGTACTTC
TRBV7-2	NA	many	14	TRBJ2-7	CASSFRARSYEQYF	TGTGCCAGCAGCTTCAGGGCTAGATCCTACGAGCAGTACTTC
TRBV29-1	NA	many	14	TRBJ1-1	CSVAPGGGSTEAFF	TGCAGCGTTGCTCCGGGGGGGGGAAGCACTGAAGCTTTCTTT
TRBV5-1	NA	many	14	TRBJ2-3	CASSFQGWSDTQYF	TGCGCCAGCAGCTTTCAGGGTTGGTCAGATACGCAGTATTTT
TRBV4-2	NA	many	16	TRBJ2-2	CASSQVGNANTGELFF	TGTGCCAGCAGCCAAGTAGGGAATGCGAACACCGGGGAGCTGTTTTTT
TRBV10-3	TRBD2	NA	16	TRBJ2-7	CATSQGRASGSYEQYF	TGTGCCACATCACAAGGGAGGGCTAGCGGCTCCTACGAGCAGTACTTC
TRBV2	NA	many	14	TRBJ2-3	CATQAVASTDTQYF	TGTGCCACCCAAGCAGTTGCTAGTACAGATACGCAGTATTTT
TRBV7-2	NA	NA	13	TRBJ1-4	CASSLAGMEKLFF	TGTGCCAGCAGCTTAGCAGGGATGGAAAAACTGTTTTTT
TRBV5-4	TRBD1	NA	14	TRBJ1-2	CASSLQGADYGYTF	TGTGCCAGCAGCCTGCAGGGGGCCGACTATGGCTACACCTTC
TRBV30	NA	NA	12	TRBJ1-5	CAWAEGGQPQHF	TGTGCCTGGGCAGAGGGAGGACAGCCCCAGCATTTT
TRBV3-1	TRBD1	many	14	TRBJ2-5	CASSQDGQDETQYF	TGTGCCAGCAGCCAAGATGGACAGGACGAGACCCAGTACTTC
TRBV5-5	TRBD1	many	18	TRBJ2-6	CASSLGGQGASGANVLTF	TGTGCCAGCAGCTTGGGGGGACAGGGGGCTTCTGGGGCCAACGTCCTGACTTTC
TRBV5-1	NA	many	13	TRBJ2-7	CASSLEAAYEQYF	TGCGCCAGCAGCTTGGAGGCGGCCTACGAGCAGTACTTC
TRBV27	TRBD1	many	14	TRBJ2-7	CASSWDRGTYEQYF	TGTGCCAGCAGTTGGGACAGGGGCACCTACGAGCAGTACTTC
TRBV20-1	TRBD2	many	17	TRBJ2-1	CSATIAGLAGGYNEQFF	TGCAGTGCTACGATCGCGGGACTAGCGGGAGGGTACAATGAGCAGTTCTTC